Described below is a single T cell receptor (beta chain) sequence and its context. This CDR3 is built from 16 residues. Germline V gene sequence: CDR1 SEHNR, CDR2 FQNEAQ (reference sequence). V dropped 3 bases and J dropped 3 bases, with 18 bases sitting between them. Preparing the TCRbeta library involved the use of unique molecular identifiers. MiXCR was run by TCRdb on the PCR reads, yielding one entry per CDR3 protein. The sample has a few hundred thousand distinct CDR3 sequences, about a sixth seen once. This record comes from a study of T-cell reconstitution after alpha-beta-depleted transplantation in children.

The chain combines TRBV7-9 with TRBJ2-7; D unclear. The starting material was PBMCs from the stem cell graft donor, obtained from the stem cell graft. The origin of this receptor is a human donor who donated a stem cell graft to a child with acute lymphoblastic leukemia. The chain's CDR3 is CASSFIPTSADYEQYF. The CDR3 DNA follows: TGTGCCAGCAGCTTTATCCCCACCTCTGCGGACTACGAGCAGTACTTC.